This TCR beta chain was captured in a study of PD-L1 blockade in urothelial cancer. Looking at the study overall: A median of roughly 140,000 T cells was found in the blood samples.

Worth noting for this clone: Its target is not known.

Broader study findings: Tumor-associated clones in the blood of durable-benefit patients grew more at 3 weeks.

The J segment lost 1 base and the V segment lost 4 bases, leaving 11 bases of the junction unmatched. Germline CDR1 SQVTM, CDR2 ANQGSEA. The CDR3 consists of 16 residues. Data came from immunoSEQ multiplex PCR; TCRdb stores just in-frame clones and leaves some out. Of 70,000 or so clones in the sample, less than 90% are singletons; the top ten hold less than 4%. The sequence was obtained from a man aged 60-69 years with urothelial cancer. The rearrangement links TRBV29-1 to TRBJ1-1, with 8 nucleotides matching TRBD1. Sequences were derived from PBMCs, sampled around atezolizumab (anti-PD-L1) treatment. As DNA, the CDR3 is TGCAGCGTTGCCCATATATCCGGACAGGGGAACACTGAAGCTTTCTTT. It is translated as CSVAHISGQGNTEAFF.